This record covers a single T cell receptor (beta chain). Its cognate antigen is unknown. These data come from a study of blood T cells in healthy people across ages. Overall study results and limits: Because sorting was not performed, PBMCs prevented conclusive naive versus antigen-experienced comparison. Aged donors had fewer naive CD4+ cells and lower diversity than long-lived donors.

This CDR3 is built from 16 residues. Germline lookup yields CDR1 DFQATT and CDR2 SNEGSKA (reference sequence). Trimming took off 5 bases at V and 6 bases at J, with 23 bases between the two ends. A J-beta primer mix and a sample-barcoded 5' primer were used in a second PCR of about 7 to 12 cycles. Each CDR3 protein gets one entry after TCRdb re-called the 5' RACE reads with MiXCR. The sample yields approximately 730,000 distinct CDR3 sequences, 40% to 45% seen once. The chain has TRBV20-1 and TRBJ2-1, with D perhaps TRBD1 or TRBD2 (6 bases each). The sample comprised blood. The clonotype comes from a woman aged 55 to 70 in good health. This CDR3 is CSAWSYGGETCNEQFF. The DNA for the CDR3 is TGCAGTGCTTGGTCGTACGGGGGCGAGACCTGCAATGAGCAGTTCTTC.